Listed here are 2 T cell receptor beta chains from one sample, sequenced in a study of blood T cell repertoires in COVID-19. Sequencing was performed with immunoSEQ multiplex PCR; in TCRdb, only in-frame clones are kept and a portion is missing. The sample contains approximately 46,000 clones, roughly 86% of which appear only once. Sequencing input: peripheral blood. Every receptor here comes from a man aged 55 to 70 with active or convalescent COVID-19.

The chain uses TRBV28 and TRBJ1-1; TRBD1 matches at 8 bases. The CDR3 is 14 residues long. Trimming took 5 bases from V and 4 from J; bases not matched to a gene: 6. CDR1 is MDHEN, CDR2 SYDVKM, per germline. Written as DNA, the CDR3 is TGTGCCAGCAGTGGACAGGGTTATGTCACTGAAGCTTTCTTT. It encodes CASSGQGYVTEAFF. The full variable domain, rest sourced from reference TRBV28 and TRBJ1-1, is DVKVTQSSRYLVKRTGEKVFLECVQDMDHENMFWYRQDPGLGLRLIYFSYDVKMKEKGDIPEGYSVSREKKERFSLILESASTNQTSMYLCASSGQGYVTEAFFGQGTRLTVV.

The chain recombines TRBV5-1 with TRBJ2-2; 8 nucleotides agree with TRBD1. In germline, CDR1 is SGHRS, CDR2 YFSETQ. Trimming at V came to 4 bases and at J to 2 bases, leaving 7 bases not matched to a gene. CDR3 length equals 16 residues. The CDR3 coding sequence is TGCGCCAGCAGCGGAAGACAGGGGTCAAACACCGGGGAGCTGTTTTTT. It is translated as CASSGRQGSNTGELFF.